These T cell receptor beta chains were read from a single sample in a study of blood T cells in healthy people across ages. TCRdb itself ran the 5' RACE reads through MiXCR, one entry per CDR3 protein. The sample records 1,100,000 or so distinct CDR3 sequences, 35% to 50% being singletons. Sequences were obtained from blood. The receptors come from a woman between 55 and 75 years old in good health. CDR3s include the opening cysteine and the closing phenylalanine or tryptophan. A D gene is named only where the DNA matches it firmly. Size tells how often a clone was seen (once, few, many) or the class of an expanded clone, and some rows leave it out.

>TRBJ2-7|-|-|TRBV13
TGTGCCAGCAGCCAGGTAGCAGTGGGAGGCGCCTACGAGCAGTACTTC
CASSQVAVGGAYEQYF
>TRBJ1-2|-|-|TRBV9
TGTGCCAGCAGCGTAGCGTGGGGGACCTATGGCTACACCTTC
CASSVAWGTYGYTF
>TRBJ1-2|few|-|TRBV20-1
TGCAGTGCCCACCGCTCCGGAGGCTACACCTTC
CSAHRSGGYTF
>TRBJ2-7|few|-|TRBV6-2/TRBV6-3
TGTGCCAGCAGTCTCGGGACCATCAGCTCCTACGAGCAGTACTTC
CASSLGTISSYEQYF
>TRBJ2-7|many|-|TRBV20-1
TGCAGTGCTAGAGGGGCAGTCTACGAGCAGTACTTC
CSARGAVYEQYF
>TRBJ2-2|-|TRBD2|TRBV11-2
TGTGCCAGCAGTCCGGGACTAGTCGCCCCGGGGGAGCTGTTTTTT
CASSPGLVAPGELFF
>TRBJ1-2|-|-|TRBV11-1
TGTGCCAGCAGCCGCACCGGAGGGGGGGGCTACACCTTC
CASSRTGGGGYTF
>TRBJ2-5|-|TRBD1|TRBV7-2
TGTGCCAGCAGCTTAGCCCCCAGGGGGAAGCAAGAGACCCAGTACTTC
CASSLAPRGKQETQYF
>TRBJ2-5|few|TRBD1|TRBV29-1
TGCAGCGTTGTATCCACTCTGGGGACAGCCTATCTTGAGACCCAGTACTTC
CSVVSTLGTAYLETQYF
>TRBJ2-1|-|-|TRBV20-1
TGCAGTGGATGGGGGAGGAATGAGCAGTTCTTC
CSGWGRNEQFF
>TRBJ1-1|-|-|TRBV3-1
TGTGCCAGCAGCCAAGGGTGGGCGAGGAGCATGAACACTGAAGCTTTCTTT
CASSQGWARSMNTEAFF
>TRBJ2-7|-|-|TRBV11-3
TGCGCCAGCAGCTCCTCTGGGATGCACGAGCAGTACTTC
CASSSSGMHEQYF
>TRBJ1-6|many|-|TRBV15
TGTGCCACCAGCCACGGGCAGATCAATTCACCCCTCCACTTT
CATSHGQINSPLHF
>TRBJ2-1|many|TRBD2|TRBV29-1
TGCAGCGCCCATCGGCCAACTAGCGGGAGGAGTAATGAGCAGTTCTTC
CSAHRPTSGRSNEQFF
>TRBJ2-1|once|TRBD2|TRBV9
TGTGCCAGCAGCGTAGACGGCGGGAGTGGCTACAATGAGCAGTTCTTC
CASSVDGGSGYNEQFF
>TRBJ2-1|-|-|TRBV20-1
TGCAGTGCTCAAGTCGGGGGAAAATCCCTAGACCCCCGGAGCTCCTACAATGAGCAGTTCTTC
CSAQVGGKSLDPRSSYNEQFF
>TRBJ1-5|-|-|TRBV20-1
TGCAGTGCTAGCTTTTCGGGGGGCGGAAGTCAGCCCCAGCATTTT
CSASFSGGGSQPQHF
>TRBJ2-4|-|-|TRBV7-2
TGTGCCAGCAGCCCCCCAGGCGGATCTCTAGCCAAAAACATTCAGTACTTC
CASSPPGGSLAKNIQYF
>TRBJ2-1|few|-|TRBV15
TGTGCCACCAGCAATCGACATGAGCAGTTCTTC
CATSNRHEQFF
>TRBJ2-1|-|-|TRBV6-5
TGTGCCAGCAGCAATCTCGAGGGCGGAGAGCAGTTCTTC
CASSNLEGGEQFF
>TRBJ2-1|-|-|TRBV9
TGTGCCAGCAGCGTAGGCGGAGGCGGGTCCTACAATGAGCAGTTCTTC
CASSVGGGGSYNEQFF
>TRBJ1-1|-|TRBD1|TRBV5-1
TGCGCCAGCAGCTTGACGGGACAGTTGAACACTGAAGCTTTCTTT
CASSLTGQLNTEAFF
>TRBJ2-1|few|TRBD2|TRBV5-1
TGCGCCAGCAGCTTGGGGACTAGCGGGATTGGGTACAATGAGCAGTTCTTC
CASSLGTSGIGYNEQFF
>TRBJ2-1|many|-|TRBV5-1
TGTGCCAGCAGTTTAGGGAGCGAGCAGTTCTTC
CASSLGSEQFF
>TRBJ2-7|-|TRBD2|TRBV12-3/TRBV12-4
TGTGCCAGCAGTCCGGGACTAGCGGGAGACCAAGAGGCCCAGTACTTC
CASSPGLAGDQEAQYF
>TRBJ1-1|-|TRBD1|TRBV7-2
TGTGCCAGCAGCCCACAACAGGGGTCGGGTACTGAAGCTTTCTTT
CASSPQQGSGTEAFF